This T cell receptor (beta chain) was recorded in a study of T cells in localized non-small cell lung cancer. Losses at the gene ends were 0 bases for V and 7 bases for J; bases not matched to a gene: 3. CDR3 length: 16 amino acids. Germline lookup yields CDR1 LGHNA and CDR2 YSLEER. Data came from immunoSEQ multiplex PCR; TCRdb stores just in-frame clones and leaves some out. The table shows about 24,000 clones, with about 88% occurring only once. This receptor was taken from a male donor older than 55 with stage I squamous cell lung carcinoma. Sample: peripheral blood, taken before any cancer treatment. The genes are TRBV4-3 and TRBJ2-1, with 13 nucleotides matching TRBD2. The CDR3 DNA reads TGCGCCAGCAGCCAAGACGGGACTAGCGGGACTAATGAGCAGTTCTTC. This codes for CASSQDGTSGTNEQFF.